These 14 T cell receptor beta chains were sequenced from one sample in a study of tumor-infiltrating lymphocytes in primary liver carcinoma. RNA isolated from unsorted whole blood supplied the blood RNA, with germline DNA also extracted. A primer in the constant region served to generate TCR beta cDNA from approximately 460 ng of total RNA. The TCR beta library was amplified through three nested multiplex PCR rounds in a modified ARM-PCR procedure. The first two PCR rounds used TRBV1-TRBV30 forward primers with a C-beta reverse primer, roughly 11 cycles each. MiXCR, run by TCRdb on the multiplex PCR reads, gives a single entry per CDR3 protein. The data hold about 330,000 distinct CDR3 sequences, with less than 70% observed a single time. Material: peripheral blood. The receptors come from a man aged 35-49 years with primary liver carcinoma and hepatitis B virus infection.

This clonotype was counted ten times or more. The chain is built from TRBV7-9 and TRBJ2-7; 15 positions agree with TRBD2. The trim removed 5 bases at V and 2 bases at J, leaving 1 base unmatched. Germline V gene lookup returns CDR1 SEHNR and CDR2 FQNEAQ (reference sequence). This CDR3 has 15 residues. CDR3 in amino acids: CASSGLAGGTYEQYF. CDR3 coding DNA: TGTGCCAGCAGCGGACTAGCGGGAGGGACCTACGAGCAGTACTTC.

Points on this clonotype: A much larger clone sits a single nucleotide away, making a read error possible. The chain combines TRBV6-6 with TRBJ2-3; D possibly corresponds to TRBD1 (5 bases). The CDR3 spans 15 residues. Per the germline V gene, CDR1 is MNHNY and CDR2 is SVGAGI (reference sequence). Trimming pared 0 bases from V and 5 bases from J, leaving 12 bases between. The CDR3 spells CASSYSLDRRDTQYF. CDR3 sequence (DNA): TGTGCCAGCAGTTACTCTCTTGACAGACGAGATACGCAGTATTTT.

A word on this clonotype: A read error may account for a junction end that differs from germline. The V and J genes are TRBV11-1 and TRBJ2-7; the match to TRBD2 covers 8 bases. Germline lookup yields CDR1 SGHAT and CDR2 FQDESV (reference sequence). The length of the CDR3 is 13 residues. This CDR3 is CASSFREGPEQYF. CDR3 DNA sequence: TGTGCCAGCAGCTTTCGGGAGGGCCCCGAACAGTATTTC.

This clonotype appeared many times. The chain uses TRBV4-2 and TRBJ1-1, with D possibly being TRBD1 (5 bases). Trimming took off 4 bases at V and 5 bases at J, with 11 bases between the two ends. The CDR3 totals 13 residues. CDR1 is LGHNA, CDR2 YNFKEQ, per germline. In DNA form, the CDR3 reads TGTGCCAGCAGCCTTTCGACAGCTACTGAAGCTTTCTTT. Translating it yields CASSLSTATEAFF.

Details on this clonotype: The junction shows a germline mismatch at one end, possibly a read error. The J gene is TRBJ2-2, the V gene TRBV7-9, with a possible D match to TRBD2 (5 bases). In germline, CDR1 is SEHNR, CDR2 FQNEAQ (reference sequence). The CDR3 consists of 15 residues. CDR3 region: CASSHRRTGTGELFF. Here the CDR3 DNA reads TGTGCCAGCAGCCATCGACGGACTGGCACCGGTGAGCTGTTTTTT.

Of note for this clonotype: An end of the junction differs from the germline gene, which may be a read error. The chain joins TRBV7-9 to TRBJ2-7, with TRBD2 identical over 11 bases. The CDR3 is made up of 14 amino acids. Germline CDR1 is SEHNR and CDR2 is FQNEAQ (reference sequence). CDR3 in DNA: TGTGCCAGCAGCCTTAGCGGGAGGGTCGACGAACAGTACTTC. This translates into CASSLSGRVDEQYF.

Turning to this clonotype: Compared with germline, one end of the junction differs, possibly owing to a read error. This chain uses TRBV29-1 with TRBJ1-1; weak D call: TRBD1 (5 bases). The germline gives CDR1 SQVTM, CDR2 ANQGSEA. This CDR3 contains 12 residues. For the CDR3, the DNA is TGCAGCGCAGGGAAGGGGAACACTGAAGCTTTCTTC. It is translated as CSAGKGNTEAFF.

This clonotype was observed many times. V gene TRBV4-2 combines with J gene TRBJ2-7; 7 bases fit TRBD2. CDR1 and CDR2 (germline): LGHNA, YNFKEQ. Trimming took 3 bases from V and 0 from J; bases not matched to a gene: 2. This CDR3 spans 14 amino acids. CDR3 loop: CASSQSGTSYEQYF. The CDR3 coding sequence is TGTGCCAGCAGCCAGAGCGGGACCTCCTACGAGCAGTACTTC.

In regard to this clonotype: A read error may explain this, as a much larger clone is one base away. V and J are TRBV12-2 and TRBJ2-7; the table gives TRBD2 as D, unverified against the DNA. TRBV12-2 is deemed a pseudogene. This CDR3 spans 14 amino acids. CDR3 amino acids: CASRFWGVTYEQYF. The CDR3 bases are TGTGCAAGTCGCTTTTGGGGAGTTACCTACGAGCAGTACTTC.

About this clonotype: A much larger clone lies one base from this, so it may be a read error. Without the conserved terminal phenylalanine or tryptophan, this CDR3 likely stems from a read error. This sequence joins TRBV6-2 or TRBV6-3 and TRBJ2-7, with D possibly matching TRBD1 (6 bases). V lost 7 bases, J lost 4 bases, and 14 bases lay in between. In germline, CDR1 is MNHEY, CDR2 SVGEGT. This CDR3 is built from 13 residues. In DNA form, the CDR3 reads TGTGCCAGCACCGAGGACAGAGATTACGAGCAGTACCTC. As protein: CASTEDRDYEQYL.

A note on this clonotype: This may arise from a read error, as a much more abundant clone is one base away. The chain carries TRBV6-5 and TRBJ2-1; TRBD2 aligns across 12 bases. The CDR3 is 17 residues long. Looked up from germline, CDR1 is MNHEY and CDR2 is SVGAGI. The CDR3 coding sequence is TGTGCCAGCAGTTCCAGACTAGCGGGAGAGGTAAACAATAAGCAGTTCTTC. Translated, it gives CASSSRLAGEVNNKQFF.

As for this clonotype: Relative to the germline gene, one junction end is altered; a read error may explain this. The genes are TRBV6-5 and TRBJ1-5, with D unresolved. The length of the CDR3 is 14 residues. Germline CDR1 MNHEY, CDR2 SVGAGI. DNA of the CDR3: TGTACCAGCAGTTACTCGAACGGAAATCAGCCCCAGCATTTT. Its protein is CTSSYSNGNQPQHF.

A remark on this clonotype: At one end, the junction sequence differs from germline, possibly due to a read error. This chain uses TRBV6-2 or TRBV6-3 with TRBJ2-7; maybe TRBD2 (6 bases). This CDR3 spans 13 amino acids. CDR1 is MNHEY and CDR2 is SVGEGT in the germline V gene. CDR3 sequence: CDSSAGTLLEQYF. DNA of the CDR3: TGTGACAGCAGTGCCGGGACTCTACTTGAGCAGTACTTC.

Turning to this clonotype: The junction shows a germline mismatch at one end, possibly a read error. CDR3 in DNA: TGTGCCAGCAGCCCACAAGAGGAGACTGAAGCATTCTTT. It yields the protein CASSPQEETEAFF. The V call is TRBV4-2, the J call TRBJ1-1; D call uncertain. The CDR3 loop spans 13 amino acids. The V gene's germline CDR1 is LGHNA and CDR2 YNFKEQ.